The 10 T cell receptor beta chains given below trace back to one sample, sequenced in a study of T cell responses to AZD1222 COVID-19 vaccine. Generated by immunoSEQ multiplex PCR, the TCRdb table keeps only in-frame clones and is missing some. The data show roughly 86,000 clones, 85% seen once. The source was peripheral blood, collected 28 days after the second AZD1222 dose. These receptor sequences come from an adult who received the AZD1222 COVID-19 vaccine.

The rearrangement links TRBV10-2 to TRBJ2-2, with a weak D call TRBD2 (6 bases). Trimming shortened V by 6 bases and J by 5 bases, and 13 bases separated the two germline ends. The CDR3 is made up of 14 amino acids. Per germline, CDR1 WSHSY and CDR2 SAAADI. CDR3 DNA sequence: TGCGCCAGCAGCGGAGCGGGCGGAACCGGGGAGCTGTTTTTT. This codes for CASSGAGGTGELFF.

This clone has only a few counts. CDR3 bases: TGCGCCAGCAGCTCAAGTATGAACACTGAAGCTTTCTTT. It translates to CASSSSMNTEAFF. This sequence joins TRBV5-1 and TRBJ1-1; D uncertain. The CDR3 contains 13 residues. V was cut by 3 bases and J by 0 bases, with 6 bases left in between. Germline CDR1 and CDR2: SGHRS and YFSETQ.

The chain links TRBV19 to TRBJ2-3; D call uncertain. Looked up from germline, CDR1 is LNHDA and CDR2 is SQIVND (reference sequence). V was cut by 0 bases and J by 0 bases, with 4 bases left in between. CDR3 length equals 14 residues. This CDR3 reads CASSIEQSTDTQYF. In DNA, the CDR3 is TGTGCCAGTAGTATAGAGCAGAGCACAGATACGCAGTATTTT. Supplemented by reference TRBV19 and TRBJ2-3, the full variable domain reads DGGITQSPKYLFRKEGQNVTLSCEQNLNHDAMYWYRQDPGQGLRLIYYSQIVNDFQKGDIAEGYSVSREKKESFPLTVTSAQKNPTAFYLCASSIEQSTDTQYFGPGTRLTVL.

This CDR3 is CASSLGRGLEAFF. The CDR3 bases are TGTGCCAGCAGTTTAGGCCGGGGGCTTGAAGCTTTCTTT. This chain joins TRBV12-3 or TRBV12-4 and TRBJ1-1, with D perhaps matching TRBD1 (6 bases). With 1 base removed from V and 7 bases from J, the gap between germline ends came to 10 bases. This CDR3 is built from 13 residues.

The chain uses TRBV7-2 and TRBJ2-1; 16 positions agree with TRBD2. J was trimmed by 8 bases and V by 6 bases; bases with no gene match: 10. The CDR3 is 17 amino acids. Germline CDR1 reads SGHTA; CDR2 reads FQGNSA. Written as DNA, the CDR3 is TGTGCCAGCAGTTCCGGGACTAGCGGGAGGGCCCTCGATGAGCAGTTCTTC. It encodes CASSSGTSGRALDEQFF.

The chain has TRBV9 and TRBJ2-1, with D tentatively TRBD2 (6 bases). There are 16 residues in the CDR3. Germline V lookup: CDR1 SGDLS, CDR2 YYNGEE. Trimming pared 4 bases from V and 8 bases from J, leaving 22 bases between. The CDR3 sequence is CASSPGLREYIDEQFF. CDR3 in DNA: TGTGCCAGCAGCCCGGGGCTCCGGGAGTATATCGATGAGCAGTTCTTC.

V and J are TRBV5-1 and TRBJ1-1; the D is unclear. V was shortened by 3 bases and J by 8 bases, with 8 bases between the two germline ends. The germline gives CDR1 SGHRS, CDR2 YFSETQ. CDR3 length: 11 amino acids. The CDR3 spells CASSYPGEAFF. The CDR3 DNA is TGCGCCAGCAGCTATCCGGGGGAAGCTTTCTTT.

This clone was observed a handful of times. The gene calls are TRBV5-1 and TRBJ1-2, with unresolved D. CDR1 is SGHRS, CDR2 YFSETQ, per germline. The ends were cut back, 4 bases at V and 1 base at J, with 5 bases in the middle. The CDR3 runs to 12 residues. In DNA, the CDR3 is TGCGCCAGCAGCGTGGATAACTATGGCTACACCTTC. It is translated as CASSVDNYGYTF.

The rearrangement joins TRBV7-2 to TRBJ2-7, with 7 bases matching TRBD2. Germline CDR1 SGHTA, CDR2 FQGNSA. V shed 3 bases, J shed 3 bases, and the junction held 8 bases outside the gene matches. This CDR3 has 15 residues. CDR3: CASSFSRERGYEQYF. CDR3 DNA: TGTGCCAGCAGCTTCTCGCGGGAGAGGGGCTACGAGCAGTACTTC.

This chain's CDR3 is CASSIGTDTQYF. The CDR3 nucleotides are TGTGCCAGTAGTATAGGCACAGATACGCAGTATTTT. The rearrangement uses TRBV19 and TRBJ2-3; D is unclear. Trimming removed 1 base from V and 1 base from J, with 0 bases in between. This CDR3 region has 12 residues. Germline V lookup: CDR1 LNHDA, CDR2 SQIVND (reference sequence).